The source of this T cell receptor beta chain is a study of regulatory T cells in long-lasting Graves disease. Study findings and constraints: Patients with persistent disease shared 2,741 public clonotypes, outpacing the approximately 920 shared by new patients. Lower TCR diversity was seen in persistent Graves' patients than in newly diagnosed ones. Accuracy may have suffered from the small sample size.

PBMC RNA served as the TCR library source. Patients hailed from an endocrinology department in Xi'an, China. TCRdb reprocessed the reads with MiXCR, giving one entry per CDR3 protein. The table includes about 870 distinct CDR3 sequences, roughly 57% detected once. The CDR3 has 13 residues. CDR1 SQVTM and CDR2 ANQGSEA come from the germline V gene. V shed 6 bases and J 6 bases; nucleotides not matched to a gene: 6. As for this clonotype: Its cognate antigen is unknown.

The receptor comes from a female donor with Graves disease. Specimen: peripheral blood mononuclear cells (PBMCs), collected with antithyroid drug treatment, in newly diagnosed or persistent Graves disease (not recorded which). The rearrangement joins TRBV29-1 to TRBJ2-2, with 8 bases lining up with TRBD1. CDR3 sequence reads: CSVGTGGAGELFF. In DNA form, the CDR3 reads TGCAGCGTCGGGACAGGAGGAGCCGGGGAGCTGTTTTTT.